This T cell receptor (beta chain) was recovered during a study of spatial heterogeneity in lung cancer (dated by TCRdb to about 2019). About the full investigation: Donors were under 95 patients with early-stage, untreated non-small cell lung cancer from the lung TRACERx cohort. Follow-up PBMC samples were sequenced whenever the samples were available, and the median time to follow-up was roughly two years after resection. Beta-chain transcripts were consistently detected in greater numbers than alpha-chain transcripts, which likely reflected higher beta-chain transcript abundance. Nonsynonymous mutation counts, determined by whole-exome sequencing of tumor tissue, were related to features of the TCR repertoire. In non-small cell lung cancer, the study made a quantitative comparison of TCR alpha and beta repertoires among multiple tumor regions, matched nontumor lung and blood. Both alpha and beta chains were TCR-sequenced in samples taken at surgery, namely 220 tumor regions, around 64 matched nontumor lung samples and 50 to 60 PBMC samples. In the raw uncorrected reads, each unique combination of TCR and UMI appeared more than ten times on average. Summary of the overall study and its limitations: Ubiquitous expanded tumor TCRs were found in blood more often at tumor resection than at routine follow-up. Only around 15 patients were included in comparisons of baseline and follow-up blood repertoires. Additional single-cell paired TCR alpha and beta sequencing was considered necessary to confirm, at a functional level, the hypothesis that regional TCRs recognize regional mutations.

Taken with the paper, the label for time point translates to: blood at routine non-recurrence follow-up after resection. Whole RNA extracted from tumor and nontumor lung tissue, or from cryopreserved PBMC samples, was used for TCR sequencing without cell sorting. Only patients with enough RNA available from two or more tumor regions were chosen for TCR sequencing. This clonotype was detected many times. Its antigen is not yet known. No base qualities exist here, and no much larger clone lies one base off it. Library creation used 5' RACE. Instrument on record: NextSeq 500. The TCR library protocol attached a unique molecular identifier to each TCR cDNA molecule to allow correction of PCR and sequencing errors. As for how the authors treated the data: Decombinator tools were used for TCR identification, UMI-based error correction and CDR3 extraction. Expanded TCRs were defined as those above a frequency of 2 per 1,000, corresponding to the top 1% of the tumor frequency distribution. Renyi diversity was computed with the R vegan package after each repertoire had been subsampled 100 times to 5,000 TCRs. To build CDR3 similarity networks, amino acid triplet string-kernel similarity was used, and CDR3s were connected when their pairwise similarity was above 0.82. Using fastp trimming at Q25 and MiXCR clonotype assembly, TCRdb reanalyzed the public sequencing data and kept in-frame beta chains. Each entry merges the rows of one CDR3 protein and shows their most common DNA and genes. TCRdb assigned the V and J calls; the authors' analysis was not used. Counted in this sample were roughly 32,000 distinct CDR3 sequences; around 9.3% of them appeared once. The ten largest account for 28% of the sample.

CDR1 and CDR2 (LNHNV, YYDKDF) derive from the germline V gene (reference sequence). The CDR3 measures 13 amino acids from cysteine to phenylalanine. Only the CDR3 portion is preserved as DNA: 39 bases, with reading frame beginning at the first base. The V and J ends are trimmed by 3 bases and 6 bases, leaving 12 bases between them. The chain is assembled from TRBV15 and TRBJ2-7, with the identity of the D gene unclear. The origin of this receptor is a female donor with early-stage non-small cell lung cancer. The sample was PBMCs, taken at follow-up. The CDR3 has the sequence CATSSQENGEQYF. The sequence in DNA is TGTGCCACCAGCAGCCAGGAGAACGGCGAGCAGTACTTC.